A selection of T cell receptor beta chains follows, all from one sample in a study of T cells in Graves' hyperthyroidism and ophthalmopathy. MiXCR, applied by TCRdb to the multiplex PCR reads, yields one record per CDR3 protein. The sample lists about 160,000 distinct CDR3 sequences; over 7.5% were seen once. Sequenced sample: blood. The receptors stem from a woman aged 18-30 years with Graves' hyperthyroidism that later progressed to Graves' ophthalmopathy. CDR3s include the opening cysteine and the closing phenylalanine or tryptophan. A D gene is named only where the DNA matches it firmly. Where a row states a size, it is once, few, many or the class of an expanded clone; other rows omit it.

>TRBV7-9|NA|NA|TRBJ2-5
CASSSKSRQETQYF
TGTGCCAGCAGCTCCAAGTCGAGGCAAGAGACCCAGTACTTC
>TRBV6-2/TRBV6-3|many|NA|TRBJ2-3
CASSYGSDTQYF
TGTGCCAGCAGTTACGGTAGTGATACGCAGTATTTT
>TRBV6-1|NA|TRBD1|TRBJ1-5
CASSEEGQGHQPQHF
TGTGCCAGCAGTGAAGAGGGACAGGGACATCAGCCCCAGCATTTT
>TRBV7-9|NA|NA|TRBJ1-5
CASSKEGGSWQPQHF
TGTGCCAGCTCAAAAGAGGGGGGCTCTTGGCAGCCCCAGCATTTT
>TRBV20-1|many|NA|TRBJ2-2
CSARDLGGTGELFF
TGCAGTGCTAGAGATCTAGGGGGCACCGGGGAGCTGTTTTTT
>TRBV7-9|many|TRBD1|TRBJ1-1
CASSSDRARLGTEAFF
TGTGCCAGCAGCTCCGACAGGGCCAGGCTGGGGACTGAAGCTTTCTTT
>TRBV28|many|TRBD1|TRBJ1-5
CASNSPQGAGQPQHF
TGTGCCAGCAACTCCCCGCAGGGGGCCGGGCAGCCCCAGCATTTT
>TRBV24-1|many|TRBD2|TRBJ2-1
CATSDFTSGRYNEQFF
TGTGCCACCAGTGATTTTACTAGCGGGAGATACAATGAGCAGTTCTTC
>TRBV6-6|many|NA|TRBJ1-6
CASSYQKLRAAYNSPLHF
TGTGCCAGCAGTTACCAAAAACTCAGGGCGGCCTATAATTCACCCCTCCACTTT
>TRBV6-6|NA|NA|TRBJ1-4
CASSYSTSNSLPTNEKLFF
TGTGCCAGCAGTTACTCGACTTCTAACAGCCTCCCAACTAATGAAAAACTGTTTTTT
>TRBV11-2|many|TRBD1|TRBJ2-1
CASSIGQGRNSYNEQFF
TGTGCCAGCAGCATCGGACAGGGGAGGAACTCCTACAATGAGCAGTTCTTC
>TRBV30|many|NA|TRBJ1-1
CAWSEQSEAFF
TGTGCCTGGAGTGAACAGTCAGAAGCTTTCTTT
>TRBV5-5|NA|NA|TRBJ1-2
CASSLAGSWQGVYGYTF
TGTGCCAGCAGCTTGGCCGGGAGCTGGCAGGGCGTCTATGGCTACACCTTC
>TRBV13|many|NA|TRBJ1-1
CASSLWGGNTEAFF
TGTGCCAGCAGCTTATGGGGGGGGAACACTGAAGCTTTCTTT
>TRBV6-2/TRBV6-3|NA|NA|TRBJ1-1
CASKQETYTEAFF
TGTGCCAGCAAACAGGAGACTTACACTGAAGCTTTCTTT
>TRBV6-2/TRBV6-3|many|NA|TRBJ2-7
CASSPPGTYEQYF
TGTGCCAGCAGCCCTCCGGGAACCTACGAGCAGTACTTC
>TRBV14|many|NA|TRBJ2-1
CASSQGPMSASYNEQFF
TGTGCCAGCAGCCAAGGTCCGATGAGCGCCTCCTACAATGAGCAGTTCTTC
>TRBV6-1|many|NA|TRBJ2-7
CASSESGEAYEQYF
TGTGCCAGCAGTGAATCGGGGGAAGCCTACGAGCAGTACTTC
>TRBV6-1|many|TRBD2|TRBJ2-3
CASSSPGTSPDTQYF
TGTGCCAGCAGTTCACCCGGGACTAGCCCAGATACGCAGTATTTT
>TRBV18|many|NA|TRBJ1-5
CASSLKQGANSNQPQHF
TGTGCCAGCTCCCTAAAACAAGGGGCAAATAGCAATCAGCCCCAGCATTTT
>TRBV19|many|NA|TRBJ2-2
CASSIGAANTGELFF
TGTGCCAGTAGTATTGGAGCAGCGAACACCGGGGAGCTGTTTTTT
>TRBV3-1|NA|NA|TRBJ2-3
CATSQVVSGFSTQYF
TGTGCCACCAGTCAAGTTGTAAGCGGATTTAGCACGCAGTATTTT
>TRBV25-1|many|TRBD2|TRBJ2-5
CASSFVAGGRETQYF
TGTGCCAGCAGTTTCGTAGCGGGGGGGCGGGAGACCCAGTACTTC
>TRBV28|many|NA|TRBJ1-5
CASSPTGIRGNQPQHF
TGTGCCAGCAGTCCAACAGGGATTCGGGGCAATCAGCCCCAGCATTTT
>TRBV7-9|many|NA|TRBJ2-5
CASSSQVGRYF
TGTGCCAGCAGTTCCCAAGTTGGGCGGTACTTC
>TRBV29-1|many|TRBD2|TRBJ2-3
CSVDGLAGLSTDTQYF
TGCAGCGTTGACGGTCTAGCGGGCTTGAGCACAGATACGCAGTATTTT
>TRBV18|few|NA|TRBJ1-6
CASSPARGNSPLHF
TGTGCCAGCTCACCAGCCAGGGGAAATTCACCCCTCCACTTT
>TRBV10-1|many|NA|TRBJ2-2
CASSSRDFAGELFF
TGCGCCAGCAGTTCCAGGGATTTCGCCGGGGAGCTGTTTTTT
>TRBV29-1|many|TRBD1|TRBJ1-6
CSVGAGTENSPLHF
TGCAGCGTTGGGGCCGGGACAGAAAATTCACCCCTCCACTTT
>TRBV28|NA|TRBD1|TRBJ1-1
CASRGQGEAFF
TGTGCCAGCCGGGGACAGGGTGAAGCTTTCTTT
>TRBV6-1|many|TRBD2|TRBJ2-3
CASSPGLAGVTTQYF
TGTGCCAGCAGCCCCGGACTAGCGGGAGTGACCACGCAGTATTTT
>TRBV6-1|many|TRBD1|TRBJ2-7
CASSQGTGARYEQYF
TGTGCCAGCAGTCAGGGGACAGGGGCGAGGTACGAGCAGTACTTC
>TRBV27|many|NA|TRBJ1-2
CASAALGGEGYTF
TGTGCCAGCGCTGCCCTCGGGGGGGAAGGCTACACCTTC
>TRBV11-2|many|NA|TRBJ2-5
CASSPDRHQETQYF
TGTGCCAGCAGCCCCGACAGACACCAAGAGACCCAGTACTTC
>TRBV6-1|many|TRBD2|TRBJ2-1
CASSYSRRLAGNEQFF
TGTGCCAGCAGTTATTCACGGAGACTAGCGGGAAATGAGCAGTTCTTC
>TRBV5-1|NA|TRBD2|TRBJ2-3
CASSQRLAGGVDTQYF
TGCGCCAGCAGCCAACGTCTAGCGGGAGGAGTAGATACGCAGTATTTT
>TRBV29-1|many|NA|TRBJ1-1
CSVVIGGAQDTEAFF
TGCAGCGTTGTTATTGGTGGGGCGCAGGACACTGAAGCTTTCTTT
>TRBV6-1|many|TRBD1|TRBJ1-4
CASSAGGREKLFF
TGTGCCAGCAGTGCAGGGGGCCGTGAAAAACTGTTTTTT
>TRBV5-6|NA|TRBD1|TRBJ2-3
CASRATGASTDTQYF
TGTGCCAGCAGGGCGACAGGGGCTAGCACAGATACGCAGTATTTT
>TRBV20-1|NA|NA|TRBJ2-7
CSAIRADEQYF
TGCAGTGCTATCAGGGCGGACGAGCAGTACTTC
>TRBV5-1|many|NA|TRBJ1-1
CASSLGLGSLNTEAFF
TGCGCCAGCAGCTTGGGTCTCGGGAGCTTGAACACTGAAGCTTTCTTT
>TRBV6-1|NA|NA|TRBJ1-6
CASSEVVISPLHF
TGTGCCAGCAGTGAAGTCGTAATTTCACCCCTCCACTTT
>TRBV19|many|TRBD2|TRBJ2-3
CATEGLAGTDTQYF
TGTGCCACGGAGGGACTAGCGGGCACAGATACGCAGTATTTT
>TRBV7-2|NA|TRBD2|TRBJ2-5
CASSPWAGGETQYF
TGTGCCAGCAGCCCCTGGGCGGGGGGGGAGACCCAGTACTTC
>TRBV20-1|many|NA|TRBJ1-2
CSARSPADRYGYTF
TGCAGTGCTAGAAGCCCGGCGGATAGGTATGGCTACACCTTC
>TRBV7-2|NA|TRBD2|TRBJ2-1
CASSLELGLAGISYNEQFF
TGTGCCAGCAGCTTGGAGTTGGGACTAGCGGGGATCTCCTACAATGAGCAGTTCTTC
>TRBV5-1|many|NA|TRBJ2-7
CASSWNSGFEQYF
TGCGCCAGCAGCTGGAACTCAGGGTTCGAGCAGTACTTC
>TRBV11-2|many|TRBD1|TRBJ2-3
CASRSGQGATDTQYF
TGTGCCAGCAGATCGGGGCAGGGGGCCACAGATACGCAGTATTTT
>TRBV20-1|many|TRBD2|TRBJ2-7
CSASGGGVESYEQYF
TGCAGTGCTAGTGGCGGGGGGGTTGAATCCTACGAGCAGTACTTC
>TRBV4-1|few|NA|TRBJ1-2
CASSPQSGNNYGYTF
TGCGCCAGCAGCCCACAATCCGGGAATAACTATGGCTACACCTTC
>TRBV28|NA|NA|TRBJ2-1
CASSPPCSSYNEQFF
TGTGCCAGCAGCCCCCCCTGCAGCTCCTACAATGAGCAGTTCTTC
>TRBV19|many|NA|TRBJ1-4
CASSRTPQNEKLFF
TGTGCCAGTAGCCGGACCCCACAAAATGAAAAACTGTTTTTT